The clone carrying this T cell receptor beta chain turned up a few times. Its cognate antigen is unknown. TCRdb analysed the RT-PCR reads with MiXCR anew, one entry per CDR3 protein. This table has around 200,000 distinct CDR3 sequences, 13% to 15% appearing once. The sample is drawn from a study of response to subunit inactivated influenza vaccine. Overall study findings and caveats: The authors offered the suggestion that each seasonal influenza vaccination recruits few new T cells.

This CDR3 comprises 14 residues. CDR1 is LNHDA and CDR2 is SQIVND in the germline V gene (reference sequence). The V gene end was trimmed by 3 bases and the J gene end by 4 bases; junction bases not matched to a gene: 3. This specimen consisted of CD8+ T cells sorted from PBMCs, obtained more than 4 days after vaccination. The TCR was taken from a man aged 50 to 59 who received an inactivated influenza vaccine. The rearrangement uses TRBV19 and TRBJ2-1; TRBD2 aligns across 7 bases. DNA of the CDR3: TGTGCCAGTAGTATGACAGCGGGATACAATGAGCAGTTCTTC. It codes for CASSMTAGYNEQFF.